The clone carrying this T cell receptor delta chain was recorded many times. A junction boundary mismatches the germline segment, possibly from a read error. The CDR3 totals 15 residues. Per the germline V gene, CDR1 is TSWWSYY and CDR2 is QGS. TCRdb ran CATT on the multiplex PCR reads. The data hold 45,000 to 50,000 delta-chain clones, with less than 2% observed a single time. These data belong to a study of γδ T cells in repeated Plasmodium falciparum infection. Bulk repertoires came from Vgamma9/Vdelta2+ or Vdelta2-negative gammadelta T cells flow-sorted from PBMC. V and J are TRDV1 and TRDJ1, with a possible D match to TRDD3 (5 bases). Sequencing was performed on gamma-delta T cells from blood. This TCR was sampled from a pool of human donors (malaria-infected and uninfected, not separated). CDR3 sequence (DNA): TGTGCTATTGGGGAATGCCCTCGGGGCACCGATAAACTCATCTTT. Encoded protein: CAIGECPRGTDKLIF.